These T cell receptor beta chains were read from a single sample in a study of T cell responses to AZD1222 COVID-19 vaccine. The repertoire was sequenced with immunoSEQ multiplex PCR; TCRdb's copy has only in-frame clones and lacks some. The table lists 120,000 to 150,000 clones, around nine tenths of them singletons. The specimen comprised peripheral blood, sampled on day 0 of AZD1222 vaccination. The receptors stem from an adult in good health. CDR3s include the opening cysteine and the closing phenylalanine or tryptophan. D genes are given only for firm matches. The size field is filled for only some rows; it gives once, few, many or a size class.

TRBD1	TRBV3-1/TRBV3-2	NA	TRBJ2-1	TGTGCCAGCAGCCATACTACCGGGACAGGGGACCAGGGACTGTCCTACAATGAGCAGTTCTTC	CASSHTTGTGDQGLSYNEQFF
TRBD1	TRBV3-1/TRBV3-2	NA	TRBJ1-2	TGTGCCAGCAGCCCGACAGGGTACGGACCCGACGGCTACACCTTC	CASSPTGYGPDGYTF
NA	TRBV24-1	NA	TRBJ2-1	TGTGCCACCCGGGTTATGGATGAGCAGTTCTTC	CATRVMDEQFF
NA	TRBV2	NA	TRBJ1-1	TGTGCCAGCAGTTCGTGGACGAGGACTGAAGCTTTCTTT	CASSSWTRTEAFF
NA	TRBV27	NA	TRBJ1-4	TGTGCCAGCAGTTTATACGGGGGCGGAGGTAGTGAAAAACTGTTTTTT	CASSLYGGGGSEKLFF
NA	TRBV6-5	NA	TRBJ2-3	TGTGCCAGCAGTTACTCGGGGGTCAGCACAGATACGCAGTATTTT	CASSYSGVSTDTQYF
NA	TRBV5-3	NA	TRBJ2-5	TGTGCCAGAAGCTTGGGACTAATCCAAGAGACCCAGTACTTC	CARSLGLIQETQYF
TRBD2	TRBV11-3	NA	TRBJ2-1	TGTGCCAGCAGCTTGGATGAACTAGCGGGAGGGCAGTTCTTC	CASSLDELAGGQFF
NA	TRBV7-3	NA	TRBJ2-1	TGTGCCAGCAGCTTTAGCAGGGCCTACAATGAGCAGTTCTTC	CASSFSRAYNEQFF
TRBD2	TRBV30	NA	TRBJ2-1	TGTGCCTGGAGTAGGACTAGCGGGAGTGATGAGCAGTTCTTC	CAWSRTSGSDEQFF
NA	TRBV9	NA	TRBJ1-1	TGTGCCAGCAGCGTTATGGGAGAAACTGAAGCTTTCTTT	CASSVMGETEAFF
NA	TRBV12-3/TRBV12-4	NA	TRBJ2-2	TGTGCCGGGCGAAGGACTCCCGGGGAGCTGTTTTTT	CAGRRTPGELFF
NA	TRBV7-9	NA	TRBJ2-5	TGTGCCAGCAGCTTATCACAGGGAGGTCAAGAGACCCAGTACTTC	CASSLSQGGQETQYF
NA	TRBV2	NA	TRBJ1-2	TGTGCCAGCAGTATCCGGCAGGTGGATTATGGCTACACCTTC	CASSIRQVDYGYTF
NA	TRBV19	NA	TRBJ2-5	TGTGCCAGTCTAGGGACTGACCAAGAGACCCAGTACTTC	CASLGTDQETQYF
TRBD1	TRBV4-3	NA	TRBJ1-1	TGCGCCAGCAGCCCTGGACAGGGGGTCGCGAACACTGAAGCTTTCTTT	CASSPGQGVANTEAFF
TRBD2	TRBV27	NA	TRBJ2-3	TGTGCCAGCAGTTTATCCCTACTAGCGGGAGGGGGAAGCGATACGCAGTATTTT	CASSLSLLAGGGSDTQYF
TRBD1	TRBV18	NA	TRBJ1-2	TGTGCCAGCTCACCAGCCGGACAGGGTGATGGCTACACCTTC	CASSPAGQGDGYTF
NA	TRBV27	NA	TRBJ1-1	TGTGCCAGCAGTTCCCTCGGGAGGGTAGCTTTCTTT	CASSSLGRVAFF
NA	TRBV4-3	NA	TRBJ1-5	TGCGCCAGCAGCCAAGGTCCCGGGGTTCAGCCCCAGCATTTT	CASSQGPGVQPQHF
NA	TRBV6-6	NA	TRBJ2-7	TGTGCCAGCAGTCGCCAGCCGGACGCGATGATCCCGGGCGAGCAGTACTTC	CASSRQPDAMIPGEQYF
NA	TRBV12-5	once	TRBJ2-3	TGTGCTAGTGGACCTTACACAGGCGGGGATACGCAGTATTTT	CASGPYTGGDTQYF
NA	TRBV30	NA	TRBJ2-7	TGTGCCTGGAGTAAACAGGGCTCCTACGAGCAGTACTTC	CAWSKQGSYEQYF
NA	TRBV9	NA	TRBJ1-6	TGTGCCAGCAGCCCACGGGTTGTGCGGAGCGAAAATAATTCACCGCCCCTCCACTTT	CASSPRVVRSENNSPPLHF
NA	TRBV20-1	NA	TRBJ1-1	TGCAGTGCTAGTGGAGGGAGCGTCACTGAAGCTTTCTTT	CSASGGSVTEAFF
NA	TRBV19	NA	TRBJ2-1	TGTGCCAGTACCCATCAGGCGGCCAATGAGCAGTTCTTC	CASTHQAANEQFF
NA	TRBV7-2	NA	TRBJ1-6	TGTGCCAGCAGCTTAAGGGCTCTTGGGAGCTCCTATAATTCACCCCTCCACTTT	CASSLRALGSSYNSPLHF
NA	TRBV4-3	NA	TRBJ1-1	TGCGCCAGCAGCCAAGATCGGGGTGGCACTGAAGCTTTCTTT	CASSQDRGGTEAFF
TRBD1	TRBV9	NA	TRBJ2-7	TGTGCCAGCAGCGACCCGGGACAGGGGGGTGACTACGAGCAGTACTTC	CASSDPGQGGDYEQYF